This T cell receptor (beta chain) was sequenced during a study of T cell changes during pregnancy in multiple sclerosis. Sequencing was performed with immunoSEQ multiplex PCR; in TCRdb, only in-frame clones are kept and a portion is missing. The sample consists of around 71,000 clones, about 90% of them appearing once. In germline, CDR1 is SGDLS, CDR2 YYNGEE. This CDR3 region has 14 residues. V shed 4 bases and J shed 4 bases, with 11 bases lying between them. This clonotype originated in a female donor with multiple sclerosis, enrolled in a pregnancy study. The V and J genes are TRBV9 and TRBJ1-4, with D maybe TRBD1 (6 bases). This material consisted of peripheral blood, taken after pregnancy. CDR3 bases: TGTGCCAGCAGCCCAGGGGAGAATAATGAAAAACTGTTTTTT. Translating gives CASSPGENNEKLFF.